These 15 T cell receptor beta chains came from one sample sequenced in a study of T-cell memory formation after mild COVID-19. TCRdb re-analysed the 5' RACE reads in MiXCR, keeping a single row per CDR3 protein. The sample includes roughly 580,000 distinct CDR3 sequences, roughly 18% of them seen just once. Sequenced input: PBMCs or a T cell subset sorted from them (not recorded which). These receptors were taken from an adult woman who had mild COVID-19 (a few samples of this study predate the infection). Cell type and time point are not known.

The chain employs TRBV7-9 and TRBJ2-5, with D tentatively TRBD2 (6 bases). The CDR3 consists of 14 residues. Looked up from germline, CDR1 is SEHNR and CDR2 is FQNEAQ (reference sequence). Trimming left V 5 bases short and J 3 bases short, with 13 bases between. Here the CDR3 reads CASSPPGGEETQYF. Here the CDR3 DNA reads TGTGCCAGCAGCCCCCCTGGAGGGGAAGAGACCCAGTACTTC.

This clonotype showed up just a few times. V and J are TRBV29-1 and TRBJ1-1; 7 bases match TRBD1. The germline CDR1 and CDR2 sequences are SQVTM and ANQGSEA. Trimming took 8 bases from V and 2 from J; bases not matched to a gene: 5. The length of the CDR3 is 12 residues. CDR3 nucleotides: TGCAGCTCTAACAGGGGAAACACTGAAGCTTTCTTT. It yields the protein CSSNRGNTEAFF.

This clonotype was detected a few times. V usage is TRBV20-1 and J usage is TRBJ1-2; weak D call: TRBD1 (5 bases). The CDR3 totals 12 residues. Per the germline V gene, CDR1 is DFQATT and CDR2 is SNEGSKA (reference sequence). V lost 4 bases and J 3 bases, leaving 9 bases between the germline ends. The CDR3, as DNA: TGCAGTGCTACTGGGGGTGACTATGGCTACACCTTC. It is translated as CSATGGDYGYTF.

This clonotype was picked up a small number of times. The V call is TRBV20-1, the J call TRBJ1-4; no reliable D call. The V end lost 3 bases, the J end lost 7 bases, and 6 bases lay between the germline ends. The CDR3 runs to 11 residues. Germline-derived CDR1 and CDR2 are DFQATT and SNEGSKA (reference sequence). This chain's CDR3 is CSAREVEKLFF. CDR3 DNA sequence: TGCAGTGCTAGGGAGGTTGAAAAACTGTTTTTT.

The rearrangement links TRBV7-8 to TRBJ2-7; tentative D call: TRBD1 (5 bases). This CDR3 is built from 14 residues. V shed 1 base and J shed 1 base, with 8 bases lying between them. In germline, CDR1 is SGHVS, CDR2 FQNEAQ. DNA of the CDR3: TGTGCCAGCAGCTTAGAAACAGGATCCTACGAGCAGTACTTC. Amino acids: CASSLETGSYEQYF. The variable domain in full, completed from reference TRBV7-8 and TRBJ2-7, reads GAGVSQSPRYKVAKRGQDVALRCDPISGHVSLFWYQQALGQGPEFLTYFQNEAQLDKSGLPSDRFFAERPEGSVSTLKIQRTQQEDSAVYLCASSLETGSYEQYFGPGTRLTVT.

This clonotype occurred a few times. This chain uses TRBV5-1 with TRBJ2-3; 15 bases map to TRBD2. With 4 bases clipped from V and 0 bases from J, the junction kept 3 bases outside the gene matches. The CDR3 is 17 residues long. Per the germline V gene, CDR1 is SGHRS and CDR2 is YFSETQ. CDR3 residues: CASSPGLAGGSTDTQYF. The CDR3 nucleotides read TGCGCCAGCAGCCCGGGACTAGCGGGGGGCAGCACAGATACGCAGTATTTT.

This clonotype was counted ten times or more. This rearrangement joins TRBV7-2 to TRBJ2-1, with a possible D match to TRBD1 (5 bases). V lost 2 bases, J lost 6 bases, and 8 bases lay in between. CDR1 SGHTA and CDR2 FQGNSA come from the germline V gene. The CDR3 is made up of 13 amino acids. The CDR3 DNA is TGTGCCAGCAGCTTAAGGGGCACCAATGAGCAGTTCTTC. Translation gives CASSLRGTNEQFF.

This clonotype showed up just a few times. V gene TRBV20-1 combines with J gene TRBJ2-2, with D unresolved. Per the germline V gene, CDR1 is DFQATT and CDR2 is SNEGSKA (reference sequence). CDR3 length: 13 amino acids. Trimming pared 0 bases from V and 7 bases from J, leaving 9 bases between. The DNA for the CDR3 is TGCAGTGCTAGAGATGTAGCTATCGGGGAGCTGTTTTTT. Amino acids: CSARDVAIGELFF.

In this sample, this clonotype turned up a few times. J is TRBJ2-7 and V is TRBV29-1; 9 bases line up with TRBD2. J lost 2 bases, V lost 4 bases, and 3 bases had no gene match. The CDR3 extends over 13 amino acids. The germline V gene has CDR1 SQVTM and CDR2 ANQGSEA. The CDR3 DNA is TGCAGCGTTGCTAGCGGGGCCACCTACGAGCAGTACTTC. Protein sequence: CSVASGATYEQYF.

This chain uses TRBV21-1 with TRBJ1-6; TRBD1, the table's D call, was not compared with the DNA. TRBV21-1 has pseudogene status. CDR3 size: 13 residues. CDR3 protein: CASSPRGNSPLHF. In nucleotides, the CDR3 is TGTGCCAGCAGCCCCAGGGGAAATTCACCCCTCCACTTT.

The chain joins TRBV7-6 to TRBJ1-4; maybe TRBD1 (6 bases). This CDR3 is 15 amino acids long. Germline-derived CDR1 and CDR2 are SGHVS and FNYEAQ. V dropped 3 bases and J dropped 0 bases, with 8 bases sitting between them. CDR3 sequence: CASSFNRATNEKLFF. DNA of the CDR3: TGTGCCAGCAGCTTTAACAGGGCAACTAATGAAAAACTGTTTTTT. Together with reference TRBV7-6 and TRBJ1-4, the CDR3 gives the full variable domain: GAGVSQSPRYKVTKRGQDVALRCDPISGHVSLYWYRQALGQGPEFLTYFNYEAQQDKSGLPNDRFSAERPEGSISTLTIQRTEQRDSAMYRCASSFNRATNEKLFFGSGTQLSVL.

This clonotype was seen a single time. The chain has TRBV16 and TRBJ2-7; the D gene could be TRBD1 or TRBD2 (5 bases each). Germline loops: CDR1 KGHSY, CDR2 FQNENV. The ends were cut back, 2 bases at V and 2 bases at J, with 10 bases in the middle. The length of the CDR3 is 14 residues. As DNA, the CDR3 is TGTGCCAGCAGCCAAGAGGGGAGCACCTACGAGCAGTACTTC. It translates to CASSQEGSTYEQYF.

The chain combines TRBV15 with TRBJ2-3; possibly TRBD2 for D (6 bases). Germline CDR1 is LNHNV and CDR2 is YYDKDF (reference sequence). V lost 0 bases, J lost 2 bases, and 12 bases lay in between. There are 16 residues in the CDR3. CDR3 region: CATSRDGRTYTDTQYF. CDR3 sequence (DNA): TGTGCCACCAGCAGAGATGGGAGGACTTACACAGATACGCAGTATTTT.

The genes are TRBV5-4 and TRBJ2-6, with D possibly matching TRBD1 (5 bases). CDR3 length equals 16 residues. The V gene's germline CDR1 is SGHNT and CDR2 YYREEE (reference sequence). V was cut by 4 bases and J by 0 bases, with 11 bases left in between. CDR3 nucleotide sequence: TGTGCCAGCAGCCAAGGTACAGGCTCTGGGGCCAACGTCCTGACTTTC. This encodes CASSQGTGSGANVLTF.

This clonotype was observed a handful of times. The V call is TRBV15, the J call TRBJ1-1; D unresolved. Germline V gives CDR1 LNHNV, CDR2 YYDKDF (reference sequence). This CDR3 has 15 residues. The V and J ends lost 3 bases and 6 bases respectively, with 17 bases between them. CDR3 nucleotides: TGTGCCACCAGCAGGGCACACGGGGTCGAGGCTGAAGCTTTCTTT. It encodes CATSRAHGVEAEAFF.